Sequencing of this T cell receptor (beta chain) was carried out in a study of blood T cell repertoires in COVID-19. V was pared by 4 bases and J by 0 bases, with 2 bases of the junction left unmatched. The length of the CDR3 is 15 residues. Per the germline V gene, CDR1 is SGHRS and CDR2 is YFSETQ. Patients of the Seattle cohort, enrolled during active infection, were followed longitudinally. Sequencing was performed with immunoSEQ multiplex PCR; in TCRdb, only in-frame clones are kept and a portion is missing. The data contain 300,000 to 400,000 clones, 85% to 90% of them singletons. Material for sequencing was peripheral blood. This sequence was found in a woman aged 30 to 39 with COVID-19, enrolled during active disease. This rearrangement joins TRBV5-1 to TRBJ2-1, with 9 bases that match TRBD2. The CDR3 region has the DNA TGCGCCAGCAGCCTAGCGGGGAGCTCCTACAATGAGCAGTTCTTC. Protein sequence: CASSLAGSSYNEQFF.